The present T cell receptor (beta chain) was sequenced within a study of response to subunit inactivated influenza vaccine. Overall study findings and caveats: Seasonal influenza vaccination, on each occasion, was suggested by the authors to recruit few new T cells.

Per the germline V gene, CDR1 is ENHRY and CDR2 is SYGVKD. Deletions cut 6 bases from V and 10 bases from J, with 10 bases between. This CDR3 spans 11 amino acids. TCRdb redid the calling of the RT-PCR reads with MiXCR, one entry per CDR3 protein. The data contain roughly 630,000 distinct CDR3 sequences, around 13% of them singletons. Turning to this clonotype: What it binds is unknown.

The sample consisted of PBMCs from blood, taken approximately 15 days before vaccination. The rearrangement joins TRBV10-3 to TRBJ2-1, with a weak D call TRBD2 (6 bases). The clonotype was recovered from a man in his forties or fifties who received an inactivated influenza vaccine. The CDR3 DNA sequence: TGTGCCATCAGCATCCGGGGGGAGCAGTTCTTC. This sequence encodes CAISIRGEQFF.